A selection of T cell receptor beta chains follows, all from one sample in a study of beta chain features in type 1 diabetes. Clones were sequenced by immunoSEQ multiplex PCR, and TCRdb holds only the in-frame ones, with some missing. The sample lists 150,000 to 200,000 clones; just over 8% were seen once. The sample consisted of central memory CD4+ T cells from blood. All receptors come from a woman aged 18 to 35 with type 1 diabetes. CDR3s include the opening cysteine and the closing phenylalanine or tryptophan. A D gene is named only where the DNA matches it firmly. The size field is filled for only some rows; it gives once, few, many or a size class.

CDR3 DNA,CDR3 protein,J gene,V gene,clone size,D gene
TGTGCCAGCAGCTTAGAAGGGACACTGAACACTGAAGCTTTCTTT,CASSLEGTLNTEAFF,TRBJ1-1,TRBV7-9,.,.
TGTGCCAGCGCCGGAGAGGGGGCCTATGGCTACACCTTC,CASAGEGAYGYTF,TRBJ1-2,TRBV7-9,few,TRBD1
TGTGCCAGCAGGGCTACAGGGGTGAGCACTGAAGCTTTCTTT,CASRATGVSTEAFF,TRBJ1-1,TRBV25-1,few,TRBD1
TGTGCCAGCAGTTTATCCGTCCTGGCCTCCTACAATGAGCAGTTCTTC,CASSLSVLASYNEQFF,TRBJ2-1,TRBV27,few,.
TGTGCCAGCAGTGCGGAGACAGGCTCCTACAATGAGCAGTTCTTC,CASSAETGSYNEQFF,TRBJ2-1,TRBV6-6,few,.
TGTGCCAGCAGTGAGGGCAGGGGGCAAGGTCAGCCCCAGCATTTT,CASSEGRGQGQPQHF,TRBJ1-5,TRBV2,few,TRBD1
TGTGCCAGCAGCTCCCTCGCCGGGACAGGGGCTTCCTACAATGAGCAGTTCTTC,CASSSLAGTGASYNEQFF,TRBJ2-1,TRBV7-9,.,TRBD1
TGTGCCAGCAGTGATGGCGTGGCATGGGCAGACATTCAGTACTTC,CASSDGVAWADIQYF,TRBJ2-4,TRBV2,many,.
TGTGCCAGTAGTCCCGGGACTAGCATGAATGAGCAGTTCTTC,CASSPGTSMNEQFF,TRBJ2-1,TRBV19,.,TRBD2
TGTGCCAGCAGCCCAGACTACGAGCAGTACTTC,CASSPDYEQYF,TRBJ2-7,TRBV7-2,.,.
TGTGCCAGCAGCGTGACTAGCGGGACTTTCACAGATACGCAGTATTTT,CASSVTSGTFTDTQYF,TRBJ2-3,TRBV7-9,.,TRBD2
TGTGCCAGCAGCGGAAACAGGGTCGACACTGAAGCTTTCTTT,CASSGNRVDTEAFF,TRBJ1-1,TRBV9,few,.
TGTGCCAGTAACCCACAGGGGGGTGGCTACACCTTC,CASNPQGGGYTF,TRBJ1-2,TRBV19,.,TRBD1
TGTGCCAGCAGGGCCATAGGGGAGGACGAGCAGTACTTC,CASRAIGEDEQYF,TRBJ2-7,TRBV2,few,.
TGTGCCAGCAGTATAACGGGAGCGGGCGAAAAACTGTTTTTT,CASSITGAGEKLFF,TRBJ1-4,TRBV7-2,many,.
TGCAGTGCTAGGAGTTATGAGCAGTATTTT,CSARSYEQYF,TRBJ2-3,TRBV20-1,many,.
TGTGCCAGCAGCTCGGGACTAGGCAACACCGGGGAGCTGTTTTTT,CASSSGLGNTGELFF,TRBJ2-2,TRBV5-4,few,TRBD2
TGCAGCGTAGCTCCGGGACAGGTCTATGGCTACACCTTC,CSVAPGQVYGYTF,TRBJ1-2,TRBV29-1,few,TRBD1
TGTGCCAGCAGCCGCGGGGGGGGTACGAGCACAGATACGCAGTATTTT,CASSRGGGTSTDTQYF,TRBJ2-3,TRBV7-2,.,TRBD2
TGTGCCAGCAGCCCGGACAGGGGACGCTCAAGGATGAACACTGAAGCTTTCTTT,CASSPDRGRSRMNTEAFF,TRBJ1-1,TRBV7-9,.,TRBD1
TGTGCCAGTCAACAGGGACAGGGGAACACTGAAGCTTTCTTT,CASQQGQGNTEAFF,TRBJ1-1,TRBV19,few,TRBD1
TGTGCCAGCAGCCAAAGGACACCCACAGATACGCAGTATTTT,CASSQRTPTDTQYF,TRBJ2-3,TRBV4-2,once,.
TGTGCCAGCAGTGTAGGAGGGTTAGCTGGAGATACGCAGTATTTT,CASSVGGLAGDTQYF,TRBJ2-3,TRBV2,.,.
TGTGCCAGCAGCCGTCATCGCCAGGGTAAGGTTTCTGAAGCTTTCTTT,CASSRHRQGKVSEAFF,TRBJ1-1,TRBV11-2,.,.
TGCAGCGTTGAAGATGGGTGGGGGGGGGAGACCCAGTACTTC,CSVEDGWGGETQYF,TRBJ2-5,TRBV29-1,.,TRBD2
TGTGCCAGCTCCACGTGGGCAAGGAGGGAGACCCAGTACTTC,CASSTWARRETQYF,TRBJ2-5,TRBV7-2,few,.
TGTGCCAGTAGAGTAGCGGGAGGTGGGACAGATACGCAGTATTTT,CASRVAGGGTDTQYF,TRBJ2-3,TRBV19,.,TRBD2
TGTGCCAGCAGCTTCCGGGAGGATACGCAGTATTTT,CASSFREDTQYF,TRBJ2-3,TRBV5-4,.,.
TGTGCCAGCAGCAACAGGGAAAAGTACGAGCAGTACTTC,CASSNREKYEQYF,TRBJ2-7,TRBV7-8,.,.
TGTGCCAGCTCACTACAGGGGGAGAACACTGAAGCTTTCTTT,CASSLQGENTEAFF,TRBJ1-1,TRBV18,.,TRBD1
TGCAGCGTTGTGCTCCGAGGAAACACTGAAGCTTTCTTT,CSVVLRGNTEAFF,TRBJ1-1,TRBV29-1,.,.
TGCGCCAGCAGCCAAGATACAGGCTGGAACACCGGGGAGCTGTTTTTT,CASSQDTGWNTGELFF,TRBJ2-2,TRBV4-3,.,.
TGTGCCAGCAGGGTACCGCGGGCGGGATCCACCGGGGAGCTGTTTTTT,CASRVPRAGSTGELFF,TRBJ2-2,TRBV11-2,.,.
TGTGCCAGCAGACTTGGCCGGGAGGTTGAAGATACGCAGTATTTT,CASRLGREVEDTQYF,TRBJ2-3,TRBV5-4,.,TRBD2
TGTGCCAGCAGCTTGAAAGCCGGGACAGCATCCCACTACACCTTC,CASSLKAGTASHYTF,TRBJ1-2,TRBV9,few,TRBD1
TGTGCCAGCAGCGGGGACAATAAAGAGACCCAGTACTTC,CASSGDNKETQYF,TRBJ2-5,TRBV11-2,few,.
TGTGCCAGCAGCTTAACGCAGTCCTTCAATCAGCCCCAGCATTTT,CASSLTQSFNQPQHF,TRBJ1-5,TRBV7-8,few,.
TGTGCCTGGAGTAGGAAGGGGCAGGGAGGGGACATTCAGTACTTC,CAWSRKGQGGDIQYF,TRBJ2-4,TRBV30,many,TRBD2
TGTGCCAGCAGCTCGAGCGAAGGCTCCTACAATGAGCAGTTCTTC,CASSSSEGSYNEQFF,TRBJ2-1,TRBV7-2,.,.
TGTGCCAGCAGCTTAGCGTCAGTCACGTACAATGAGCAGTTCTTC,CASSLASVTYNEQFF,TRBJ2-1,TRBV11-2,.,.
TGTGCCAGTAGTTGGCGGCGGAACACTGAAGCTTTCTTT,CASSWRRNTEAFF,TRBJ1-1,TRBV19,.,.
TGTGCCAGCAGCTCCGGAGATTCCTACGAGCAGTACTTC,CASSSGDSYEQYF,TRBJ2-7,TRBV11-3,few,.
TGTGCCAGCAGCCAAGCGGGACAGGGTGAAGAGACCCAGTACTTC,CASSQAGQGEETQYF,TRBJ2-5,TRBV4-2,.,TRBD1
TGTGCCATCAGCGGGAGGGAGACAGATACGCAGTATTTT,CAISGRETDTQYF,TRBJ2-3,TRBV10-3,.,TRBD2
TGTGCCTGGAGACGGGTAGAAAGAGGCTATGGCTACACCTTC,CAWRRVERGYGYTF,TRBJ1-2,TRBV30,many,.